One T cell receptor beta chain is described in this entry. This CDR3 spans 14 amino acids. The V gene lost 5 bases and the J gene lost 4 bases, with 12 bases spanning the gap. CDR1 is MGHRA, CDR2 YSYEKL, per germline. Assay used: immunoSEQ multiplex PCR; TCRdb lists only in-frame clones, some missing. The data contain under 400,000 clones, approximately 87% of them singletons. This entry is derived from a study of blood T cell repertoires in COVID-19. Study-level background: Cohort 3 donors were reported recovered after two negative PCRs, clearance, or symptom resolution.

The sequenced sample consisted of PBMCs or T cells enriched from blood (not recorded which). This rearrangement joins TRBV4-1 to TRBJ1-5; D may be TRBD1 (6 bases). The receptor's source is a man aged 35 to 55 in a cohort exposed to, infected with or recovered from COVID-19 (not recorded which). The CDR3: CASSKEQGNQPQHF. The CDR3 DNA is TGCGCCAGCAGCAAGGAACAGGGTAATCAGCCCCAGCATTTT.